A selection of T cell receptor beta chains follows, all from one sample in a study of cytomegalovirus exposure and HLA in healthy donors. Repertoires were generated with immunoSEQ multiplex PCR, while TCRdb's copy carries only in-frame clones and drops some. The data contain some 150,000 clones, 65% to 90% of them singletons. Sequenced: PBMCs. Receptor source: a young woman in good health and CMV-seronegative. The CDR3 runs from the conserved cysteine through the conserved F or W. D genes are given only for firm matches. The size entry is marked missing in some rows and otherwise reads once, few, many or a size class.

CDR3aa: CASTRERGNTEAFF
CDR3nt: TGTGCCAGCACCCGGGAGAGGGGGAACACTGAAGCTTTCTTT
j_gene: TRBJ1-1
v_gene: TRBV6-1
d_gene: -
abundance: -

CDR3aa: CASSLALAGGPRTQYF
CDR3nt: TGTGCCAGCAGCTTAGCGCTAGCGGGGGGGCCTAGGACGCAGTATTTT
j_gene: TRBJ2-3
v_gene: TRBV7-6
d_gene: TRBD2
abundance: -

CDR3aa: CASSMAGTGDTGELFF
CDR3nt: TGTGCCAGTAGTATGGCCGGGACAGGGGATACCGGGGAGCTGTTTTTT
j_gene: TRBJ2-2
v_gene: TRBV19
d_gene: TRBD1
abundance: -

CDR3aa: CASSQRTAPADTYEQYF
CDR3nt: TGTGCCAGCAGCCAGCGAACTGCCCCCGCGGATACCTACGAGCAGTACTTC
j_gene: TRBJ2-7
v_gene: TRBV11-2
d_gene: -
abundance: -

CDR3aa: CSVEDLRRAGEAFF
CDR3nt: TGCAGCGTTGAAGATCTTCGGAGGGCAGGTGAAGCTTTCTTT
j_gene: TRBJ1-1
v_gene: TRBV29-1
d_gene: -
abundance: few

CDR3aa: CASSQHSSRGTDTQYF
CDR3nt: TGCGCCAGCAGCCAACACTCATCGCGGGGTACAGATACGCAGTATTTT
j_gene: TRBJ2-3
v_gene: TRBV4-3
d_gene: -
abundance: -

CDR3aa: CASSSLRGFEKLFF
CDR3nt: TGTGCCAGCAGTTCTCTACGGGGGTTCGAAAAACTGTTTTTT
j_gene: TRBJ1-4
v_gene: TRBV11-2
d_gene: -
abundance: once

CDR3aa: CASSQDSPQGNQPQHF
CDR3nt: TGCGCCAGCAGCCAAGACAGTCCCCAGGGGAATCAGCCCCAGCATTTT
j_gene: TRBJ1-5
v_gene: TRBV4-1
d_gene: -
abundance: -

CDR3aa: CASSLRGGTETQYF
CDR3nt: TGCGCCAGCAGCTTGAGGGGAGGGACAGAGACCCAGTACTTC
j_gene: TRBJ2-5
v_gene: TRBV5-1
d_gene: TRBD2
abundance: -

CDR3aa: CASSQVGLSGANVLTF
CDR3nt: TGTGCCAGCAGCCAGGTTGGATTATCTGGGGCCAACGTCCTGACTTTC
j_gene: TRBJ2-6
v_gene: TRBV2
d_gene: -
abundance: few

CDR3aa: CASSRSQGARTEAFF
CDR3nt: TGTGCCAGCTCACGAAGTCAGGGGGCTAGAACTGAAGCTTTCTTT
j_gene: TRBJ1-1
v_gene: TRBV18
d_gene: TRBD1
abundance: -

CDR3aa: CASTDSSGGTYNEQFF
CDR3nt: TGCGCCAGCACGGACAGCTCAGGGGGTACCTACAATGAGCAGTTCTTC
j_gene: TRBJ2-1
v_gene: TRBV5-1
d_gene: TRBD1
abundance: once

CDR3aa: CASSLAGGGRHREQYF
CDR3nt: TGTGCCAGCAGCTTGGCCGGTGGCGGGAGACATCGGGAGCAGTACTTC
j_gene: TRBJ2-5
v_gene: TRBV5-4
d_gene: TRBD2
abundance: once

CDR3aa: CASRATANTEAFF
CDR3nt: TGTGCCAGCAGGGCGACAGCGAACACTGAAGCTTTCTTT
j_gene: TRBJ1-1
v_gene: TRBV6-5
d_gene: -
abundance: -

CDR3aa: CASKPGQGASNYGYTF
CDR3nt: TGTGCCAGCAAACCGGGACAGGGGGCGAGTAACTATGGCTACACCTTC
j_gene: TRBJ1-2
v_gene: TRBV2
d_gene: TRBD1
abundance: -

CDR3aa: CASSGLAGGNEQFF
CDR3nt: TGTGCCAGCAGCGGACTAGCGGGGGGAAATGAGCAGTTCTTC
j_gene: TRBJ2-1
v_gene: TRBV13
d_gene: TRBD2
abundance: -

CDR3aa: CATSRDRDSGSRQFF
CDR3nt: TGTGCCACCAGCAGAGATCGGGATAGCGGGAGTAGGCAGTTCTTC
j_gene: TRBJ2-1
v_gene: TRBV15
d_gene: TRBD2
abundance: -

CDR3aa: CASSLDPGSEQFF
CDR3nt: TGTGCCAGCAGCTTAGATCCGGGATCTGAGCAGTTCTTC
j_gene: TRBJ2-1
v_gene: TRBV7-3
d_gene: -
abundance: once

CDR3aa: CASSLDWQGLGNTIYF
CDR3nt: TGCGCCAGCAGCTTGGATTGGCAGGGTCTTGGAAACACCATATATTTT
j_gene: TRBJ1-3
v_gene: TRBV5-1
d_gene: -
abundance: many